What follows are 6 T cell receptor beta chains derived from one specimen sequenced in a study of blood T cell repertoires in COVID-19 (dated by TCRdb to about 2020). The method behind the library was the immunoSEQ multiplex PCR assay. What TCRdb holds here is the immuneACCESS table cut down to in-frame rearrangements. Part of the clones is not present; checked against another copy, under half of the missing clones reflect an unresolved V gene, and the others are unexplained. The sample table holds roughly 210,000 clones, of which under 90% were seen once. The top ten hold 10% of the sample. The material sequenced was peripheral blood. Receptors originate from a woman aged 80 or over with COVID-19, enrolled during active disease.

The V call is TRBV6-5, the J call TRBJ2-1; D perhaps matches TRBD1 (6 bases). V was shortened by 6 bases and J by 4 bases, with 19 bases between the two germline ends. This CDR3 is built from 16 residues. Germline CDR1 and CDR2: MNHEY and SVGAGI. As DNA, the CDR3 is TGTGCCAGCAGGTACGAATCAACGACAGGTTACAATGAGCAGTTCTTC. Protein: CASRYESTTGYNEQFF.

This chain joins TRBV28 and TRBJ2-3; 9 nucleotides match TRBD2. This CDR3 is 15 amino acids long. The V and J ends lost 6 bases and 1 base, in that order; junction bases with no gene match: 5. CDR1 and CDR2 from the germline V gene are MDHEN and SYDVKM. This CDR3 is CASSQSGGRTDTQYF. As DNA, the CDR3 is TGTGCCAGCAGCCAAAGCGGGGGGCGCACAGATACGCAGTATTTT.

CDR3: CAIRASGGGVETQYF. CDR3 nucleotide sequence: TGTGCCATCAGAGCTTCGGGGGGCGGGGTTGAGACCCAGTACTTC. This rearrangement joins TRBV10-3 to TRBJ2-5; possible D gene TRBD2, 7 bases. CDR1 is ENHRY, CDR2 SYGVKD, per germline. Between the trimmed V and J ends, which lost 6 bases and 5 bases, there was a span of 19 bases. This CDR3 contains 15 residues.

This clone was recorded only once. The rearrangement uses TRBV10-1 and TRBJ1-1, with a possible D match to TRBD1 (5 bases). This CDR3 is built from 19 residues. CDR1 and CDR2 from the germline V gene are WNHNN and SYGVQD (reference sequence). V lost 3 bases, J lost 0 bases, and 23 bases lay in between. The CDR3 bases are TGCGCCAGCAGTGACCTCCGGAGTGGGCAGGGAAATATGAACACTGAAGCTTTCTTT. Translating gives CASSDLRSGQGNMNTEAFF.

The chain couples TRBV5-6 to TRBJ2-1, with 10 bases matching TRBD2. The germline gives CDR1 SGHDT, CDR2 YYEEEE. J lost 4 bases, V lost 4 bases, and 5 bases had no gene match. The CDR3 length is 15 residues. Here the CDR3 DNA reads TGTGCCAGCAGCCCGCTAGCGGGGGCATACAATGAGCAGTTCTTC. This encodes CASSPLAGAYNEQFF.

The V call is TRBV19, the J call TRBJ1-2; D not certain. Trimming left V 3 bases short and J 7 bases short, with 18 bases between. The V gene's germline CDR1 is LNHDA and CDR2 SQIVND (reference sequence). The CDR3 spans 15 residues. This CDR3 is CASSIKAGYSSGYTF. DNA of the CDR3: TGTGCCAGTAGTATTAAGGCAGGCTATTCGAGTGGCTACACCTTC. The full variable domain, rest sourced from reference TRBV19 and TRBJ1-2, is DGGITQSPKYLFRKEGQNVTLSCEQNLNHDAMYWYRQDPGQGLRLIYYSQIVNDFQKGDIAEGYSVSREKKESFPLTVTSAQKNPTAFYLCASSIKAGYSSGYTFGSGTRLTVV.